The rows below give T cell receptor beta chains drawn from one sample of a study of CD8+ T cells in alopecia areata. Using immunoSEQ multiplex PCR, the repertoire was profiled, and TCRdb retains in-frame clones only, with some absent. The profile shows 130,000 to 150,000 clones, roughly four fifths of them singletons. The sequencing used CD8+ T cells sorted from blood, collected at week 4, from a patient treated with tofacitinib. Receptors originate from a human donor with alopecia areata. Both conserved end residues are part of each CDR3. Each record gives: CDR3 length, J gene, V gene, clone size, D gene, CDR3 DNA, CDR3 protein. The D gene is left open where the match is weak. Clone size is given for some rows only: seen once, a few or many times, or a class if the clone is expanded.

14,TRBJ2-7,TRBV6-4,once,TRBD1,TGTGCCAGCCCCGACAGGGTCCCAACCTACGAGCAGTACTTC,CASPDRVPTYEQYF
13,TRBJ2-7,TRBV2,-,TRBD1,TGTGCCAACGGACAGGGAGATGCCTACGAGCAGTACTTC,CANGQGDAYEQYF
14,TRBJ2-7,TRBV2,once,TRBD1,TGTGCCAGTGACGACAGGGATCACTCCTACGAGCAGTACTTC,CASDDRDHSYEQYF
15,TRBJ2-2,TRBV27,-,-,TGTGCCAGCAGTTCCCTGCCAGGGACCACCGGGGAGCTGTTTTTT,CASSSLPGTTGELFF
18,TRBJ2-3,TRBV6-1,-,TRBD2,TGTGCCAGCAGTGAAAATTTGGTAGCGGGGGGTGGCACAGATACGCAGTATTTT,CASSENLVAGGGTDTQYF
15,TRBJ2-3,TRBV25-1,-,TRBD2,TGTGCCAGCAGCATTGCAGGACTAGCCCCAGATACGCAGTATTTT,CASSIAGLAPDTQYF
17,TRBJ2-5,TRBV29-1,once,-,TGCAGCGTTGCGCCGGGACACGAACGATTATCTCAAGAGACCCAGTACTTC,CSVAPGHERLSQETQYF
16,TRBJ2-7,TRBV7-2,-,-,TGTGCCAGCAGCTTAGAGTCGGGACGGAAAGGCTACGAGCAGTACTTC,CASSLESGRKGYEQYF
17,TRBJ2-5,TRBV23-1,-,-,TGCGCCAGCAGTCAGAAGGGCTCGGACAGAGAGGTAGAGACCCAGTACTTC,CASSQKGSDREVETQYF
17,TRBJ2-2,TRBV19,-,TRBD2,TGTGCCAGTACCTGGACTAGCGGGGGGGCCCTCACCGGGGAGCTGTTTTTT,CASTWTSGGALTGELFF
16,TRBJ2-3,TRBV30,-,TRBD1,TGTGCCTGGAACCCCCCGGGACAGGGTAGCACAGATACGCAGTATTTT,CAWNPPGQGSTDTQYF
12,TRBJ2-1,TRBV2,-,-,TGTGCCAGCAGCCGTACTACAGGGAAGCAGTTCTTC,CASSRTTGKQFF
14,TRBJ1-5,TRBV19,-,-,TGTGCCAGTAGTCGCGGACGGAGGAATCAGCCCCAGCATTTT,CASSRGRRNQPQHF
13,TRBJ2-2,TRBV6-5,-,-,TGTGCCAGCAGCCCGGGGTACACCGGGGAGCTGTTTTTT,CASSPGYTGELFF
14,TRBJ2-1,TRBV10-3,once,TRBD2,TGTGCCATCAGTCTAAACGGGAGGGACGATGAGCAGTTCTTC,CAISLNGRDDEQFF
15,TRBJ2-1,TRBV5-8,-,TRBD2,TGTGCCAGCAGCTTAACTGGGGGGGAATACAATGAGCAGTTCTTC,CASSLTGGEYNEQFF
15,TRBJ2-4,TRBV29-1,once,-,TGCAGCGTGCGGGACGGCCTTTGGACCAAAAACATTCAGTACTTC,CSVRDGLWTKNIQYF
16,TRBJ2-7,TRBV6-5,-,TRBD1,TGTGCCAGCAGTTGGGAAAACAGGGGTTTGCTGTACGAGCAGTACTTC,CASSWENRGLLYEQYF
16,TRBJ2-2,TRBV6-6,-,TRBD1,TGTGCCAGCAGCCCCCCGGGACAGATGAACACCGGGGAGCTGTTTTTT,CASSPPGQMNTGELFF
13,TRBJ1-1,TRBV27,-,-,TGTGCCAGCAGTTTAGATATGAACCCTGAAGCTTTCTTT,CASSLDMNPEAFF
15,TRBJ2-4,TRBV7-2,-,-,TGTGCCAGCAGCTTAGCATGGGCAGGAGGGAACATTCAGTACTTC,CASSLAWAGGNIQYF
14,TRBJ1-1,TRBV7-2,-,-,TGTGCCAGCAGCTTAGAGCCAGCTTCCCCGACGGGTTTCTTT,CASSLEPASPTGFF
13,TRBJ2-7,TRBV11-3,-,-,TGTGCCAGCAGCCCGGACGGCCTCGCCGAGCAGTACTTC,CASSPDGLAEQYF
15,TRBJ1-1,TRBV27,-,-,TGTGCCAGCAGGGGTCTTGCCGATGGAAACACTGAAGCTTTCTTT,CASRGLADGNTEAFF
14,TRBJ1-6,TRBV9,-,-,TGTGCCAGCAGCGGCCAGAGTCCAAGTCGATCCCTCCACTTT,CASSGQSPSRSLHF